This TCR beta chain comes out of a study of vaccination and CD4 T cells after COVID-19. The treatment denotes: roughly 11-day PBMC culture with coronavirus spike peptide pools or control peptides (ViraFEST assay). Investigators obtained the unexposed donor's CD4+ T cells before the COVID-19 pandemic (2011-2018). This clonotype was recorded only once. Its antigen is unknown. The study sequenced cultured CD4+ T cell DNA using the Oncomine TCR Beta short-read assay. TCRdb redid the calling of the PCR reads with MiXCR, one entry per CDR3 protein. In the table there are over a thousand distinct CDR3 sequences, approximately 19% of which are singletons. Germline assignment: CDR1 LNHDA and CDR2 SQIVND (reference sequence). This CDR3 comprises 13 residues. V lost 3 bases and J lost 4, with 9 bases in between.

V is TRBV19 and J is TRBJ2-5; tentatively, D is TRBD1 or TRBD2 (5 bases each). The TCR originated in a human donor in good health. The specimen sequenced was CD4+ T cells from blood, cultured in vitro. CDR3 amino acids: CASSIQGPETQYF. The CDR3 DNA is TGTGCCAGTAGTATTCAGGGACCAGAGACCCAGTACTTC.